Listed below are T cell receptor beta chains from one sample, sequenced in a study of CD8 T cells in Susac syndrome. TCRdb used MiXCR to reprocess the immunoSEQ multiplex PCR reads, holding one entry per CDR3 protein. Counted here are a few hundred thousand distinct CDR3 sequences, roughly nine tenths occurring once; the ten biggest clones make up around 0.07%. Sequenced input: CD4+ T cells from PBMCs. The receptors come from a human donor with multiple sclerosis. Each CDR3 is given with its conserved first and last residue. A D gene is named only where the DNA matches it firmly. Where a row states a size, it is once, few, many or the class of an expanded clone; other rows omit it.

v_call	clone_size	j_call	d_call	cdr3_aa	cdr3_nt
TRBV23-1	once	TRBJ1-1	.	CASSPWTAGTEAFF	TGCGCCAGCAGTCCTTGGACAGCGGGCACTGAAGCTTTCTTT
TRBV7-2	.	TRBJ1-2	.	CASSSPPPGAGYGYTF	TGTGCCAGCAGCTCACCCCCTCCAGGGGCAGGCTATGGCTACACCTTC
TRBV29-1	.	TRBJ1-1	.	CSVRQGENTEAFF	TGCAGCGTTAGGCAGGGAGAGAACACTGAAGCTTTCTTT
TRBV7-2	.	TRBJ2-5	.	CASGVETQYF	TGTGCCAGCGGGGTGGAGACCCAGTACTTC
TRBV19	.	TRBJ2-5	TRBD2	CASTEAGGSQETQYF	TGTGCCAGTACGGAAGCGGGGGGCTCCCAAGAGACCCAGTACTTC
TRBV12-3/TRBV12-4	few	TRBJ1-1	.	CASSLAQMNTEAFF	TGTGCCAGCAGTTTGGCACAGATGAACACTGAAGCTTTCTTT
TRBV7-2	.	TRBJ2-1	TRBD2	CASSPGGAPRGNEQFF	TGTGCCAGCAGCCCGGGGGGGGCCCCAAGGGGGAATGAGCAGTTCTTC
TRBV6-5	.	TRBJ2-2	.	CASSRRGLATGELFF	TGTGCCAGCAGCCGACGAGGACTTGCGACCGGGGAGCTGTTTTTT
TRBV19	.	TRBJ1-2	.	CASSHRLFYGYTF	TGTGCCAGTAGTCACAGATTATTCTATGGCTACACCTTC
TRBV3-1	.	TRBJ2-1	.	CASSQSSGEQFF	TGTGCCAGCAGCCAGTCGTCGGGTGAGCAGTTCTTC
TRBV15	.	TRBJ1-5	.	CATSIQGGQQPQHF	TGTGCCACCAGCATACAGGGAGGGCAGCAGCCCCAGCATTTT
TRBV5-1	.	TRBJ1-1	TRBD1	CASSLRQGSTEAFF	TGCGCCAGCAGCTTGAGACAGGGGTCCACTGAAGCTTTCTTT
TRBV20-1	.	TRBJ2-1	.	CSATPRTPADEQFF	TGCAGTGCTACCCCTCGGACCCCCGCGGATGAGCAGTTCTTC
TRBV5-1	.	TRBJ2-4	TRBD2	CASSLGGLADGGNIQYF	TGCGCCAGCAGCTTGGGGGGACTAGCGGACGGAGGAAACATTCAGTACTTC
TRBV6-5	.	TRBJ2-3	TRBD1	CASSYSRTGDDTQYF	TGTGCCAGCAGTTACTCCCGGACAGGGGACGATACGCAGTATTTT
TRBV19	.	TRBJ2-6	.	CASSIDGTSGANVLTF	TGTGCCAGTAGTATAGACGGGACCTCTGGGGCCAACGTCCTGACTTTC
TRBV6-6	.	TRBJ2-5	TRBD2	CASRSGGSPQETQYF	TGTGCCAGCAGATCCGGGGGGAGCCCTCAAGAGACCCAGTACTTC
TRBV7-9	.	TRBJ1-2	.	CASSSGRAFYGYTF	TGTGCCAGCAGCTCCGGACGAGCCTTCTATGGCTACACCTTC
TRBV3-1	.	TRBJ1-1	.	CASSLRETNTEAFF	TGTGCCAGCAGCCTTAGGGAGACGAACACTGAAGCTTTCTTT
TRBV12-3/TRBV12-4	.	TRBJ2-5	TRBD1	CASSAPQGAGETQYF	TGTGCCAGCAGTGCCCCACAGGGGGCGGGAGAGACCCAGTACTTC
TRBV2	.	TRBJ1-1	TRBD1	CASSFTGERTEAFF	TGTGCCAGCAGTTTTACAGGGGAGCGGACTGAAGCTTTCTTT
TRBV20-1	.	TRBJ2-1	TRBD2	CSARALTSGGNEQFF	TGCAGTGCTAGGGCCCTGACTAGCGGGGGGAATGAGCAGTTCTTC
TRBV12-3/TRBV12-4	.	TRBJ2-1	.	CASSFHRANEQFF	TGTGCCAGCAGTTTCCACAGGGCCAATGAGCAGTTCTTC
TRBV3-1	.	TRBJ1-4	.	CASSQETLLGLFF	TGTGCCAGCAGCCAAGAAACACTCTTAGGTTTGTTTTTT
TRBV7-9	.	TRBJ2-5	.	CASSSWGQTQYF	TGTGCCAGCAGCTCGTGGGGGCAGACCCAGTACTTC
TRBV3-1	.	TRBJ2-2	TRBD2	CASSQIAGGPGELFF	TGTGCCAGCAGCCAAATAGCGGGGGGGCCCGGGGAGCTGTTTTTT
TRBV5-1	.	TRBJ2-3	.	CASSDTRGGTDTQYF	TGCGCCAGCAGCGACACTCGTGGGGGCACAGATACGCAGTATTTT